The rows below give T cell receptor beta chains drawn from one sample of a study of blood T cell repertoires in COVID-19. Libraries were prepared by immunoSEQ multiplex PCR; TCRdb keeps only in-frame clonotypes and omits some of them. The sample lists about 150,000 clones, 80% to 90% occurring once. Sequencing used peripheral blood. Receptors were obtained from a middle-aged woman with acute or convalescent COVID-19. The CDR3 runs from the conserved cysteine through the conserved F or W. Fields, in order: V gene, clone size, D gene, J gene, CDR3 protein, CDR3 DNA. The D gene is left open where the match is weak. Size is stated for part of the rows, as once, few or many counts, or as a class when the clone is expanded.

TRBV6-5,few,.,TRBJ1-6,CASNNRVLDNSPLHF,TGTGCCAGCAACAACAGGGTCCTCGATAATTCACCCCTCCACTTT
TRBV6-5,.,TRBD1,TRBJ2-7,CASSSHGTGVGEQYF,TGTGCCAGCAGTTCACACGGGACAGGGGTTGGCGAGCAGTACTTC
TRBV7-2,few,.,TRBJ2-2,CASSLGVRTGELFF,TGTGCCAGCAGCTTAGGCGTCCGCACCGGGGAGCTGTTTTTT
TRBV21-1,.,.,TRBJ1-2,CASSKKGQGLFDYTF,TGTGCCAGCAGCAAAAAGGGACAGGGTCTGTTTGACTACACCTTC
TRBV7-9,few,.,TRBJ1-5,CASSLYQDQPQHF,TGTGCCAGCAGCTTATACCAGGATCAGCCCCAGCATTTT
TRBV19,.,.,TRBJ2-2,CATGSGELFF,TGCGCTACGGGATCCGGGGAGCTGTTTTTT
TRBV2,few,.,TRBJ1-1,CASSADLGTEAFF,TGTGCCAGCAGTGCTGACTTGGGCACTGAAGCTTTCTTT
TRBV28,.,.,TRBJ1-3,CASSGQGFSPESGNTIYF,TGTGCCAGCAGTGGCCAGGGGTTCTCCCCTGAGTCTGGAAACACCATATATTTT
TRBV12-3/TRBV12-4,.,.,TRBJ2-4,CASSTGDPVQYF,TGTGCCAGCAGCACCGGGGATCCGGTTCAGTACTTC
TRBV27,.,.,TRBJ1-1,CASSLFWGQYTEAFF,TGTGCCAGCAGTTTATTCTGGGGGCAGTACACTGAAGCTTTCTTT
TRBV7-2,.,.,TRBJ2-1,CASRAMPLDNEQFF,TGTGCCAGCAGAGCTATGCCCCTTGACAATGAGCAGTTCTTC
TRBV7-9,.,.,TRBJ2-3,CASSAATGRTDTQYF,TGTGCCAGCAGCGCAGCGACAGGCCGCACAGATACGCAGTATTTT
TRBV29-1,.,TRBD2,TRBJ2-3,CSVERGTGASGGRDTQYF,TGCAGCGTTGAAAGGGGGACCGGGGCTAGCGGGGGGAGAGATACGCAGTATTTT
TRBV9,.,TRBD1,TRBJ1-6,CASSADRGYNSPLHF,TGTGCCAGCAGCGCAGACAGGGGCTATAATTCACCCCTCCACTTT